This T cell receptor (beta chain) is from a study of blood T cell repertoires in COVID-19. Study overall: Sources were T cells, B-cell-depleted T cells, or PBMCs; the material itself was cDNA or gDNA.

This table comes from immunoSEQ multiplex PCR, and its TCRdb copy is limited to in-frame clones, with some not included. The data show over 250,000 clones, roughly four fifths seen once. This clone was seen only a few times. The CDR3 runs 14 residues. Per the germline V gene, CDR1 is SGHNT and CDR2 is YYREEE (reference sequence). Trimming cost V 5 bases and J 2 bases, with 13 bases left between them. The chain is built from TRBV5-4 and TRBJ1-2; D remains ambiguous. The clonotype was recovered from a man aged 35 to 55 who had been exposed to COVID-19. Sample: PBMCs or T cells enriched from blood (not recorded which). The CDR3 sequence: CASRSGNFNYGYTF. In nucleotides, the CDR3 is TGTGCCAGCAGAAGCGGAAATTTCAACTATGGCTACACCTTC.